The T cell receptor (beta chain) under discussion was sequenced for a study of blood T cell repertoires in COVID-19. Study details: PBMCs, B-cell-depleted T cells, or T cells were the source of the cDNA or gDNA that made up the material.

The CDR3 contains 15 residues. Germline lookup yields CDR1 SGHNT and CDR2 YYREEE (reference sequence). The ends were cut back, 2 bases at V and 8 bases at J, with 19 bases in the middle. As processed by the authors: Estimation of nucleated cell counts relied on the amplification of reference gene primers. Sequencing used immunoSEQ multiplex PCR; TCRdb keeps in-frame clones, though not all of them. That table supplies the V and J calls and clone size; D and trimming were determined from the DNA. There are approximately 81,000 clones in the sample; approximately 78% occur only once, and roughly 7.4% lies in the top ten. This clone was seen a few times.

This sequence originates from a human donor in a cohort sampled during active COVID-19. The chain uses TRBV5-4 and TRBJ1-2, with D perhaps TRBD1 (5 bases). Sequencing was performed on peripheral blood. The CDR3 loop is CASSFLIEGEQGYTF. The CDR3 bases are TGTGCCAGCAGCTTCCTCATAGAAGGGGAACAAGGCTACACCTTC.